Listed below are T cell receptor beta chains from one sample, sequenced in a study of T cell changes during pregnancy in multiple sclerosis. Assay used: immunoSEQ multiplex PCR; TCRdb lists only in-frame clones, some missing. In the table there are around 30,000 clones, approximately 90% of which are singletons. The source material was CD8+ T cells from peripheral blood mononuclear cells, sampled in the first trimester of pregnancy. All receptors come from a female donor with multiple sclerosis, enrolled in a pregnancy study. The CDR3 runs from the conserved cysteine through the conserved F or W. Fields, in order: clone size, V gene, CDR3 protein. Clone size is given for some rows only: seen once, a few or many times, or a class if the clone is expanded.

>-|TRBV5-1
CASSPGLAGGYEQYF
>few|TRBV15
CATSRGTPTEAFF
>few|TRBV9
CASSGPHRGRGETQYF
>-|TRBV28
CASSQDRGRDTGELFF
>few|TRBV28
CASKKGLAGGSKETQYF
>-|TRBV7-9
CASSSTSAGHQPQHF
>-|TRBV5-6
CASSLGTLTYNEQFF
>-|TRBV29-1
CSQALAGTSDTQYF
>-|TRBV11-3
CASSLVAGPSYEQYF
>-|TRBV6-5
CASSYSFSESSYEQYF
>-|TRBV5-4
CASMWGGNTGELFF
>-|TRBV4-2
CASSQDETGGTEKLFF
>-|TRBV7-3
CASSLRTLDEQFF
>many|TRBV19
CASSNWRKSSSYEQYF
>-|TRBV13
CASSLGLRGQQPRYEQYF
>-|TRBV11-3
CASSAAKETQYF
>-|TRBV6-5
CASSYEGYSRGNGYTF
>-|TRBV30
CAWSVQVHARGYGYTF
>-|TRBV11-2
CASSQTSANNEQFF
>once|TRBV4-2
CASSLGGRGETDTQYF
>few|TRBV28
CASSLGFGEDQPQHF
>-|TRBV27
CASSLFQGHGETQYF
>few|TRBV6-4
CASSGGAEGVVFF
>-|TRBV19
CATNQGLDPYNEQFF
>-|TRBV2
CASSLGLGYNEQFF
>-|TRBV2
CASTPRVRGVTYEQYF
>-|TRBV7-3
CASSRDSGETQYF
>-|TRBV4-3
CASSPGTGDYGYTF
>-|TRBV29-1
CSTSLWTHRDICRNTIYF
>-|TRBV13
CASSSLLADPYNEQFF
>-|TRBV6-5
CASSSLATYNEQFF
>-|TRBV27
CASSLSSRGTYEQYF
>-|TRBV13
CASSLGRVDTGELFF
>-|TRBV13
CASSFRQGNQPQHF
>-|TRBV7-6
CASSPGLAGFLSNNEQFF
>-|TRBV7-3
CASSLLGNSGDTQYF
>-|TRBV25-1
CASKGGRRNEQYF
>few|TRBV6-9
CAAYLEGFAEAFF
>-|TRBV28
CASSQPGQGNQPQHF
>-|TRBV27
CASSLGGDGYTF
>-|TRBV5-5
CASSLRTSGRYEQYF
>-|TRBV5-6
CASSRPQGAELFF
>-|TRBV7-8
CASRQQGSSYNSPLHF
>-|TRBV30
CAWTPVTEAFF
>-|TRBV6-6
CATRTGDYEQYF
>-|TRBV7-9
CASSFPLGGADTQYF
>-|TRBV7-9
CASSLDSQPQHF
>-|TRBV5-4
CASSPRDSLSYEQYF
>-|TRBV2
CASRDRGADQPQHF
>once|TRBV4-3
CASSRPLAGGAYEQYF
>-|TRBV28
CASSFTLEAYNEQFF
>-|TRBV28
CASRPTGFGKNIQYF
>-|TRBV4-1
CASSLTTGTFNEQFF
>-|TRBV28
CASRETGWAQPQHF
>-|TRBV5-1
CASSLGTGRDEQFF
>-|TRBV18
CASSQGQYTYEQYF
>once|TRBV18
CASSPPGIGSNNEQFF
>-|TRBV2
CASSVGSGGESDTQYF
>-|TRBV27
CASSPSGGGWTGELFF